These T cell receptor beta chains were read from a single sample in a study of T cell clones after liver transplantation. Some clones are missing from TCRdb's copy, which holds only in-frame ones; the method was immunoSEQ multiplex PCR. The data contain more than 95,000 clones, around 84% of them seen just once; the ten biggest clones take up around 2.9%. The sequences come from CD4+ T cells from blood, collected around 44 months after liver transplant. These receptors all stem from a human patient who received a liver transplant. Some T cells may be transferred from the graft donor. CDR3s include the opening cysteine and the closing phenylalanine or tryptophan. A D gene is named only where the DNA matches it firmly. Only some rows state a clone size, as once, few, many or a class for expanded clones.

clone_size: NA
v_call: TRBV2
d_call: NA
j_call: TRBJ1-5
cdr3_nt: TGTGCCAGCAGTCCCCTCCTTAGCAATCAGCCCCAGCATTTT
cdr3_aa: CASSPLLSNQPQHF

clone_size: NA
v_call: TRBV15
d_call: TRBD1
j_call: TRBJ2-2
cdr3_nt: TGTGCCACCAGCAGACCCCGACAGGGGCCGCAACGGAAAAAAGGGGCCGGGGAGCTGTTTTTT
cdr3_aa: CATSRPRQGPQRKKGAGELFF

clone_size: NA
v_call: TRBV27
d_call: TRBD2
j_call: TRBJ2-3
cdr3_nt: TGTGCCAGCAGTTTCCTAACTAGCGGGAACACAGATACGCAGTATTTT
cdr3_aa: CASSFLTSGNTDTQYF

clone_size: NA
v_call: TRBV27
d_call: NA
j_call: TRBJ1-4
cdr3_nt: TGTGCCAGCAGTTTATCCGTAGGCCGGGGCCGAACAAATGAAAAACTGTTTTTT
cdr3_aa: CASSLSVGRGRTNEKLFF

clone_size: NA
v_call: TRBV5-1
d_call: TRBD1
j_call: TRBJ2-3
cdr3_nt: TGCGCCAGCAGCTTGGCGACAGGGCGCGGAGATACGCAGTATTTT
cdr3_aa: CASSLATGRGDTQYF

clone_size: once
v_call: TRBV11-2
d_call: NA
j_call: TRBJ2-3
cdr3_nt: TGTGCCAGCAGCGCCGACAGAGGCACAGATACGCAGTATTTT
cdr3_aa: CASSADRGTDTQYF

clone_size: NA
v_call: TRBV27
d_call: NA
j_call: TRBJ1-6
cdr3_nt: TGTGCCAGCAGTTTCAACCCTGCGGGGACTGCCAATAATTCACCCCTCCACTTT
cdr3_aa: CASSFNPAGTANNSPLHF

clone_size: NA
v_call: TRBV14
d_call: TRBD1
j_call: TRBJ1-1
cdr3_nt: TGTGCCAGCAGCCAGATCATTTCCGGGACAGGCCTGAACACTGAAGCTTTCTTT
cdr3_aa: CASSQIISGTGLNTEAFF

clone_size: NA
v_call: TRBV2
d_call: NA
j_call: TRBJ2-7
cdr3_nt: TGTGCCAGCACCCCCCGTGGTACTAACCTCTACGAGCAGTACTTC
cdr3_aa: CASTPRGTNLYEQYF

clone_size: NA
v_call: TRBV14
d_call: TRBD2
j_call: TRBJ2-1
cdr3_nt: TGTGCCAGCAGCGAGCTAGCGGGGGCATACAATGAGCAGTTCTTC
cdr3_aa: CASSELAGAYNEQFF

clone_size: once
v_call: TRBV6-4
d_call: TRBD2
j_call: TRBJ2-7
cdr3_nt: TGTGCCAGCAGTCAACCGGGACTAGCGGGAATTTCCTACGAGCAGTACTTC
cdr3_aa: CASSQPGLAGISYEQYF

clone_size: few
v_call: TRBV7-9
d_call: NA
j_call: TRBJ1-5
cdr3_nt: TGTGCCAGCAGCTTAGAGTTGACAGGTCTGGGCAATCAGCCCCAGCATTTT
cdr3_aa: CASSLELTGLGNQPQHF

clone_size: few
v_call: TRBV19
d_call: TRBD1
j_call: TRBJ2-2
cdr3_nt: TGTGCCAGTACCCACCAGGGGGCCGGGGAGCTGTTTTTT
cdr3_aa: CASTHQGAGELFF

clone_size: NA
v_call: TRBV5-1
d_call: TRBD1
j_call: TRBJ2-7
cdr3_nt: TGCGCCAGCAGCACGGACAGGGCCAGGGGTTACGAGCAGTACTTC
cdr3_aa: CASSTDRARGYEQYF

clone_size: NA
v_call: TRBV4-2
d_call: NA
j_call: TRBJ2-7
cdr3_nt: TGTGCCAGCAGCCAAGTCACCGGTAGCGAGATAGGTTGGAGCTACGAGCAGTACTTC
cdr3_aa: CASSQVTGSEIGWSYEQYF

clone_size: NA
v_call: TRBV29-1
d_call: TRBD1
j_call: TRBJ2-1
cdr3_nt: TGCAGCGTTGATTCGGTCAGGGGGCAGGATGAGCAGTTCTTC
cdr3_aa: CSVDSVRGQDEQFF

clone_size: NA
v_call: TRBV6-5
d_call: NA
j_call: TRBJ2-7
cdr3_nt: TGTGCCAGCAGTTACGGAAGGTCCGAGCAGTACTTC
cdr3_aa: CASSYGRSEQYF

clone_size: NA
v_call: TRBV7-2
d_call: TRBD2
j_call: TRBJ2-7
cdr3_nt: TGTGCCAGCAGCTTAGCTCTAGCGGGGGACTACGAGCAGTACTTC
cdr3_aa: CASSLALAGDYEQYF

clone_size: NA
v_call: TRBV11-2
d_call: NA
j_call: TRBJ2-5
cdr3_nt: TGTGCCAGCAGCTTACAGGGCTCTCGGGGGACCCAGTACTTC
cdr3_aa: CASSLQGSRGTQYF

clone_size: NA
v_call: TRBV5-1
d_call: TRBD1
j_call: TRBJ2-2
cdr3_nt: TGCGCCAGCAGCTTCCGGGACAGGACGAACACCGGGGAGCTGTTTTTT
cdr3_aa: CASSFRDRTNTGELFF

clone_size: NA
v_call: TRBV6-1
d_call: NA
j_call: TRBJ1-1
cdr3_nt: TGTGCCAGCAGTGAGAGATTCATGAACACTGAAGCTTTCTTT
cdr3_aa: CASSERFMNTEAFF

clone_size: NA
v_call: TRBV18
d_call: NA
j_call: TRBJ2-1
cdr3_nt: TGTGCCAGCTCACCACCTAACGGATACAATGAGCAGTTCTTC
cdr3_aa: CASSPPNGYNEQFF

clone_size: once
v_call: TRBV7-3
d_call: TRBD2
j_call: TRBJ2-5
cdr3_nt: TGTGCCAGCAGCTTAACGCTAGCGGGAGCAGAGACCCAGTACTTC
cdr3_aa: CASSLTLAGAETQYF

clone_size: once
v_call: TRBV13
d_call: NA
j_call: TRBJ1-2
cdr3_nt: TGTGCCAGCAGCTTAGCCTCGGGCTTTAACTATGGCTACACCTTC
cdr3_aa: CASSLASGFNYGYTF

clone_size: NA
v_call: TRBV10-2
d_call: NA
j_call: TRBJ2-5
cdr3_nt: TGCGCCAGCAGTGCCGGACAGAGGTGGGAGACCCAGTACTTC
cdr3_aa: CASSAGQRWETQYF

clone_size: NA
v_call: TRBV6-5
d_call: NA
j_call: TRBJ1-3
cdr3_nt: TGTGCCAGCAGTTACCGTGCTCCATATGGAAACACCATATATTTT
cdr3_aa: CASSYRAPYGNTIYF

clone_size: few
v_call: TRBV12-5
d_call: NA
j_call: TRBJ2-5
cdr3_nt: TGTGCTAGTGGTTTGACAGGGAACCAAGAGACCCAGTACTTC
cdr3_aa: CASGLTGNQETQYF

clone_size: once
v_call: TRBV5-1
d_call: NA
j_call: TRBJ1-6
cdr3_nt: TGCGCCAGCAGCTTGGTCGGAGGACCGCCACTAAATTCACCCCTCCACTTT
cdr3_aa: CASSLVGGPPLNSPLHF

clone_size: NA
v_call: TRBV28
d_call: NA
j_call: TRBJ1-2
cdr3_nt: TGTGCCAGCAGATCGACGACAGGCTATGGCTACACCTTC
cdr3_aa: CASRSTTGYGYTF

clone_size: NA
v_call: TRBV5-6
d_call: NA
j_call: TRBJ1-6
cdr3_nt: TGTGCCAGCAGCTTGTTCCCCCCGAGGGATTCACCCCTCCACTTT
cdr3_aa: CASSLFPPRDSPLHF

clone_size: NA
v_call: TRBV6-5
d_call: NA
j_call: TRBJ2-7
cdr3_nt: TGTGCCAGCAGTTACGCGGGACGGGGTAACGAGCAGTACTTC
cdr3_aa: CASSYAGRGNEQYF

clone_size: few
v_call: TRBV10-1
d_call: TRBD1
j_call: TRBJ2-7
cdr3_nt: TGCGCCAGCAGTGAGTACAGGGGAGAGGAGCAGTACTTC
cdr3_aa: CASSEYRGEEQYF

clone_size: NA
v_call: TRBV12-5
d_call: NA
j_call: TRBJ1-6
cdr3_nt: TGTGCTAGTGGCCCCGCCGGGGGGGGCAGAAATTCACCCCTCCACTTT
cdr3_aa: CASGPAGGGRNSPLHF

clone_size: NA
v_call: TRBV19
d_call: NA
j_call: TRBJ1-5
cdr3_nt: TGTGCCAGTAGTATACGGTGGGGCTCCAATCAGCCCCAGCATTTT
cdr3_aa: CASSIRWGSNQPQHF

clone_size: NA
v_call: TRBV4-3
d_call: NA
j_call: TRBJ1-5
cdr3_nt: TGCGCCAGCAGCCAAGATGGGGGGTTCCGTCAGCCCCAGCATTTT
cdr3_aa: CASSQDGGFRQPQHF

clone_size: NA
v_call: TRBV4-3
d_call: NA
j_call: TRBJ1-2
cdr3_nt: TGCGCCAGCAGCCAAGAGGCCAATGTTCCGGGCTACACCTTC
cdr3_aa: CASSQEANVPGYTF

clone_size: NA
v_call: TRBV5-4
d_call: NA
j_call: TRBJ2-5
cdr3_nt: TGTGCCAGCACTTCACAAGGGGCTCGGAAGACCCAGTACTTC
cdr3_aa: CASTSQGARKTQYF

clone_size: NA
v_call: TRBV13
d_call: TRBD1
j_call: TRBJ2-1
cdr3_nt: TGTGCCAGCAGCGTAACCGGGACAGGGCAGTTCTTC
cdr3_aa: CASSVTGTGQFF

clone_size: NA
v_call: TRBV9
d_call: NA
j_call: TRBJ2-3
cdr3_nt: TGTGCCAGCAGCGTACTGGGGGCAAGGGCCACAGATACGCAGTATTTT
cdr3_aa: CASSVLGARATDTQYF

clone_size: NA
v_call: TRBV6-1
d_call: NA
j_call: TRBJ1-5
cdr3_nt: TGTGCCAGCAAGGGGGGGACCTCCAATCAGCCCCAGCATTTT
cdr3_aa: CASKGGTSNQPQHF

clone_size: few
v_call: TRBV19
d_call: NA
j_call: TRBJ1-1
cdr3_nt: TGTGCCAGTAGTATATGGGGCGCTGAAGCTTTCTTT
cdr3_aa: CASSIWGAEAFF

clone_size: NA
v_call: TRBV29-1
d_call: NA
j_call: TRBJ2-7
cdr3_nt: TGCAGCGTTGGTAAAGATTCCTACGAGCAGTACTTC
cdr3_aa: CSVGKDSYEQYF

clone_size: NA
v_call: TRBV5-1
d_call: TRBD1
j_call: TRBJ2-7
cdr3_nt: TGCGCCAGCAGCCTATACGGACAGGGTGCGAACGAGCAGTACTTC
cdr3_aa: CASSLYGQGANEQYF

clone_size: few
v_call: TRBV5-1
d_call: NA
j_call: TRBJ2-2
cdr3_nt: TGCGCCAGCAGTATAGTATCCTTGGACGGGGAGCTGTTTTTT
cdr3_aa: CASSIVSLDGELFF

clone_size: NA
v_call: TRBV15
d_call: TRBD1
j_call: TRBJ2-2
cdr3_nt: TGTGCCACCAGCAGAGAGAAACAGGGGACCGGGGAGCTGTTTTTT
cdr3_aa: CATSREKQGTGELFF

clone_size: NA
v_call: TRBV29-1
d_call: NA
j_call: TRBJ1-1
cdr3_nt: TGCAGCGTTGTCGCGGGGGGGCTGAACACTGAAGCTTTCTTT
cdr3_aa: CSVVAGGLNTEAFF

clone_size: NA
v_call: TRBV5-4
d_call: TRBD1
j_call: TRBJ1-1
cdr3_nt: TGTGCCAGCAGCGTACCGGGACAGCTCACTGAAGCTTTCTTT
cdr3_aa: CASSVPGQLTEAFF

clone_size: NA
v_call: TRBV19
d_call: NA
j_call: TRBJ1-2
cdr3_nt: TGTGCCAGTAGTATAAGGGGCGACTATGGCTACACCTTC
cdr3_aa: CASSIRGDYGYTF

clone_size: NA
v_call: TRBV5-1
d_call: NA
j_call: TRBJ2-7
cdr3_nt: TGCGCCAGCAGCTTGGAGGCCCTCTACGAGCAGTACTTC
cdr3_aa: CASSLEALYEQYF

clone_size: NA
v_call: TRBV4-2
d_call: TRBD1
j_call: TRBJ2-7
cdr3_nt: TGTGCCAGCAGCCAGGGGGCAGGGGGCGAGCAGTACTTC
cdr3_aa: CASSQGAGGEQYF